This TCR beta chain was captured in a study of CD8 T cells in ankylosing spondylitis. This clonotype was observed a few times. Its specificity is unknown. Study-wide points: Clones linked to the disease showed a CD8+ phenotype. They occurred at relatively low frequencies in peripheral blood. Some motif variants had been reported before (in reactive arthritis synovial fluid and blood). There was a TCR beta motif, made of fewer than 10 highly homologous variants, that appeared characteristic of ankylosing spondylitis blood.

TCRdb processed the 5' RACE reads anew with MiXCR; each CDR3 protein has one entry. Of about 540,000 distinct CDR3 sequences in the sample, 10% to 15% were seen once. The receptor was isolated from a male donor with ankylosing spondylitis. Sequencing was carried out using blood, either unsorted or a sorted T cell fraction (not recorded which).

The DNA of the CDR3 is TGCAGTGCTCCGGGACAGGGCTCTTGGGATACGCAGTATTTT. Translation: CSAPGQGSWDTQYF. This chain joins TRBV20-1 and TRBJ2-3, with TRBD1 matching 9 bases. Germline CDR1 DFQATT, CDR2 SNEGSKA (reference sequence). There are 14 residues in the CDR3. V lost 5 bases to trimming and J lost 6 bases; unmatched junction nucleotides: 9.